The source of this T cell receptor beta chain is a study of post-analysis software for immune sequencing data. The overall study: The disease courses spanned relapsing-remitting, secondary progressive and progressive-relapsing forms of multiple sclerosis.

Regarding the study as a whole: Samples from one preparation batch, clustered by F measure, grouped strongly together. The five TRBV segments detected at higher frequency in patients than in controls included TRBV5-6, TRBV5-1 and TRBV20-1. For normalized Chao1 diversity, multiple sclerosis patients scored significantly lower than controls did.

The CDR3 extends over 17 amino acids. The germline CDR1 and CDR2 sequences are SGDLS and YYNGEE. V lost 6 bases and J lost 5; bases outside the gene matches: 10. Included in the TCR beta cDNA libraries were unique molecular identifiers. The authors obtained 540,000 or so cDNA molecules from around 0.96 to 9.9 million T cells. TCRdb redid the calling of the PCR reads with MiXCR, one entry per CDR3 protein. The data show over 700,000 distinct CDR3 sequences, with less than 35% seen just once and around 0.56% held by the top ten. A word on this clonotype: The antigen is unknown.

This TCR derives from a girl aged 5 to 17 with multiple sclerosis. The rearrangement joins TRBV9 to TRBJ2-3, with 15 bases aligning to TRBD2. Sample: blood. The CDR3 region is CASTRTSGGALGDTQYF. The DNA for the CDR3 is TGTGCCAGCACCCGGACTAGCGGGGGGGCCTTGGGAGATACGCAGTATTTT.